This TCR beta chain was sequenced for a study of Ad26.COV2.S vaccination and SARS-CoV-2 variants. The wider study: Among those in the COV1001 Ad26.COV2.S trial arm was the donor. Once, or twice with 56 days between doses, Ad26.COV2.S was given intramuscularly.

Treatment described: 15 to 20 received Ad26.COV2.S at low or high dose, single or two shots; 5 received placebo; per-sample allocation not given. Specimens were obtained on day 63 following the first vaccine or placebo injection. Expression of Wuhan-strain SARS-CoV-2 spike came from the Ad26 vector that formed the vaccine. Looked up from germline, CDR1 is SGHRS and CDR2 is YFSETQ. V trimming: 4 bases; J trimming: 5 bases; junction bases outside the gene matches: 9. CDR3 size: 16 residues. A word on this clone: Its antigen is as yet unknown.

Study-wide results and limits: People who got the vaccine or the placebo had similar non-spike TCR breadth.

Sequencing used immunoSEQ multiplex PCR; TCRdb keeps in-frame clones, though not all of them. The sample lists a few hundred thousand clones; 70% to 90% were seen once. The sample in question was peripheral blood, obtained in a trial of Ad26.COV2.S vaccine versus placebo. This sequence was found in a person aged 18 to 65 who received the Ad26.COV2.S COVID-19 vaccine or a placebo. This chain links TRBV5-1 with TRBJ2-5; 12 nucleotides agree with TRBD2. The CDR3 nucleotides read TGCGCCAGCAGCGCTACGACTAGCGGGAGCTTGGAGACCCAGTACTTC. Translated: CASSATTSGSLETQYF.